This record concerns one T cell receptor (beta chain) sequence. What it recognizes is unknown. Different DNA sequences within this sample yield the same CDR3. 13 Jbeta primers and 60 Vbeta primers were used for the PCR. The method was immunoSEQ multiplex PCR; TCRdb's version includes in-frame clones alone and lacks a portion of them. The top ten hold approximately 4% of the sample, which has 95,000 or so clones, under 90% seen once. These data come from a study of cytomegalovirus exposure and HLA in healthy donors. Whole-study results and caveats: The authors considered a cluster of highly shared sequence variants likely to be a sequencing artifact. Beyond CMV serostatus, there was no information to go on about immune exposure.

The V gene's germline CDR1 is SGHTA and CDR2 FQGTGA. The junction had 1 base not matched to a gene; V was cut back by 1 base and J by 3 bases. This CDR3 contains 15 residues. The receptor was isolated from a woman in her sixties or seventies in good health and CMV-seropositive. The chain recombines TRBV7-3 with TRBJ2-1; TRBD2 matches 9 bases. Sequencing was done on a sample of PBMCs. DNA for the CDR3: TGTGCCAGCAGCTTAAGTAGCGGGAGCTACAATGAGCAGTTCTTC. Translation gives CASSLSSGSYNEQFF. The variable domain in full, with the rest retrieved from reference TRBV7-3 and TRBJ2-1, is GAGVSQTPSNKVTEKGKYVELRCDPISGHTALYWYRQSLGQGPEFLIYFQGTGAADDSGLPNDRFFAVRPEGSVSTLKIQRTERGDSAVYLCASSLSSGSYNEQFFGPGTRLTVL.